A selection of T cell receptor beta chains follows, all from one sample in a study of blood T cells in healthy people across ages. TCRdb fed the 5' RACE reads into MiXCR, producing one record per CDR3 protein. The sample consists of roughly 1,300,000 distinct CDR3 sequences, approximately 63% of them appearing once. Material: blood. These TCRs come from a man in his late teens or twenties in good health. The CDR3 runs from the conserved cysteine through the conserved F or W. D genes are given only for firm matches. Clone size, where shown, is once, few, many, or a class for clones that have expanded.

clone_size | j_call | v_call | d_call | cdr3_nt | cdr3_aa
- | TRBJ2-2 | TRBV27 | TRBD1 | TGTGCCAGCAGTCCCAATGGACAGGGGGCGCAGGGCGGGGAGCTGTTTTTT | CASSPNGQGAQGGELFF
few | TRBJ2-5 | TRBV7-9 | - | TGTGCCAGCAGCTTAGGGGACCAAGAAGAGACCCAGTACTTC | CASSLGDQEETQYF
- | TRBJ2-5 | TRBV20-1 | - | TGCAGTGTTGCAGGGGTGGGGCAAGAGACCCAGTACTTC | CSVAGVGQETQYF
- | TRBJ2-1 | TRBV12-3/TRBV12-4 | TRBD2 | TGTGCCAGCAGTTCTAGACTAGCGAACTACAATGAGCAGTTCTTC | CASSSRLANYNEQFF
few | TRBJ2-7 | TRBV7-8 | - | TGTGCCAGCAGCTTAGTTATTAGGACCGCGTACTACGAGCAGTACTTC | CASSLVIRTAYYEQYF
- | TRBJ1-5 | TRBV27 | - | TGTGCCAGCAGTGGGGGGGGGGCTGATCAGCCCCAGCATTTT | CASSGGGADQPQHF
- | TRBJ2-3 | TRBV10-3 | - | TGTGCCATCAGTGAGTGGCAATCAATCACAGACACGCAGTATTTT | CAISEWQSITDTQYF
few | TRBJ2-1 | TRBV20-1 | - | TGCAGTGCACCGGGGAGCTCCTACAATGAGCAGTTCTTC | CSAPGSSYNEQFF
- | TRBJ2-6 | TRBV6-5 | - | TGTGCCAGCAGTTACTGGCAGGGACGAGGATCTGGGGCCAACGTCCTGACTTTC | CASSYWQGRGSGANVLTF
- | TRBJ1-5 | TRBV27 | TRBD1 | TGTGCCAGGAGGACGGGACAGGCCTATCAGCCCCAGCATTTT | CARRTGQAYQPQHF